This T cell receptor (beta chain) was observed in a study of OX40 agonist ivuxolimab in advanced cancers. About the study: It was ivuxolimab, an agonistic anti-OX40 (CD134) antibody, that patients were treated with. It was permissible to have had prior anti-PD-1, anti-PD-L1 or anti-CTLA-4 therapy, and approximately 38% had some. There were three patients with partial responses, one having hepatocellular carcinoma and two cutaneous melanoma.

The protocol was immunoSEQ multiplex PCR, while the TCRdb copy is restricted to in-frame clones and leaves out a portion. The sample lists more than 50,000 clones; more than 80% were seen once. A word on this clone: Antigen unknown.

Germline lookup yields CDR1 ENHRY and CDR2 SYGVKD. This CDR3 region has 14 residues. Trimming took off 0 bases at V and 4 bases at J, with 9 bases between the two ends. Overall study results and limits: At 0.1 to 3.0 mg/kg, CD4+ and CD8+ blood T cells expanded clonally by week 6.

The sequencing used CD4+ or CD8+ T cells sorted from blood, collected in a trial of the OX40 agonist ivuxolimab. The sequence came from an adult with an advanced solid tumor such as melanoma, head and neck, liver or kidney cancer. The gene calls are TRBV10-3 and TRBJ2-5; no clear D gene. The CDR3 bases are TGTGCCATCAGTGAGTCAGGCAGCTCAGAGACCCAGTACTTC. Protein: CAISESGSSETQYF.